This T cell receptor beta chain was captured by sequencing in a study of response to subunit inactivated influenza vaccine. General study points: The authors suggested that few new T cells are recruited per seasonal influenza vaccination.

TCRdb processed the RT-PCR reads anew with MiXCR; each CDR3 protein has one entry. Of approximately 500,000 distinct CDR3 sequences in the sample, 13% to 15% are singletons; the top ten hold over 8.5%. Germline lookup yields CDR1 SEHNR and CDR2 FQNEAQ (reference sequence). The CDR3 totals 15 residues. The ends were cut back, 2 bases at V and 4 bases at J, with 13 bases in the middle. This clonotype has only a few counts. Its antigen is not identified. The sequenced sample was PBMCs from blood, obtained 11 to 12 days after vaccination. The V call is TRBV7-9, the J call TRBJ2-3, with D possibly being TRBD1 (6 bases). The clonotype was recovered from a man aged 50-59 years who received an inactivated influenza vaccine. CDR3 sequence reads: CASSLFAGVADTQYF. The CDR3 DNA reads TGTGCCAGCAGCTTATTTGCAGGGGTGGCAGATACGCAGTATTTT.